This is a list of T cell receptor beta chains from one sample in a study of blood T cell repertoires in COVID-19. Clones were read by immunoSEQ multiplex PCR, and TCRdb kept only the in-frame ones, dropping some. The table lists some 220,000 clones, 65% to 85% of them singletons. Sequenced input: peripheral blood. The receptors were sampled from a woman aged 25 to 39 who had recovered from COVID-19. CDR3s include the opening cysteine and the closing phenylalanine or tryptophan. Fields, in order: J gene, V gene, D gene, clone size, CDR3 DNA, CDR3 protein. The D gene is left open where the match is weak. The size entry is marked missing in some rows and otherwise reads once, few, many or a size class.

TRBJ2-2,TRBV4-1,TRBD2,NA,TGCGCCAGCAGCCAAGATAGCCGGACTAGATTAGCCGGGGAGCTGTTTTTT,CASSQDSRTRLAGELFF
TRBJ1-6,TRBV7-2,NA,NA,TGTGCCAGCAGCTTAGTGGGGCAGAGCTCCTATAATTCACCCCTCCACTTT,CASSLVGQSSYNSPLHF
TRBJ2-3,TRBV27,NA,NA,TGTGCCAGCAGTCCGACAGGTTATCTCACAGATACGCAGTATTTT,CASSPTGYLTDTQYF
TRBJ2-2,TRBV5-1,TRBD2,NA,TGCGCCAGCAGCTTAGGCGGGAGTGACACCGGGGAGCTGTTTTTT,CASSLGGSDTGELFF
TRBJ2-2,TRBV3-1/TRBV3-2,NA,NA,TGTGCCAGCAGCCACGTAGCGGCCCCCACCGGGGAGCTGTTTTTT,CASSHVAAPTGELFF
TRBJ2-2,TRBV25-1,NA,NA,TGTGCCAGCACCAGAAAGAACACCGGGGAGCTGTTTTTT,CASTRKNTGELFF
TRBJ2-6,TRBV2,TRBD1,NA,TGTGCCAGCAGTGTGAGTAGGGGGCCTTTAGCCAACGTCCTGACTTTC,CASSVSRGPLANVLTF
TRBJ2-6,TRBV6-2/TRBV6-3,NA,few,TGTGCCAGCAGTTCACAGGGAATAACTGGGGCCAACGTCCTGACTTTC,CASSSQGITGANVLTF
TRBJ1-1,TRBV18,NA,once,TGTGCCAGCTCGCCATCGACAGTGATCCCTGGTATCGCTGAAGCTTTCTTT,CASSPSTVIPGIAEAFF
TRBJ1-6,TRBV27,NA,NA,TGTGCCAGCAGGGGGCTGAATTCACCCCTCCACTTT,CASRGLNSPLHF
TRBJ2-3,TRBV5-4,TRBD2,NA,TGTGCCAGCAGCTCGAGCGGGACTTCCACAGATACGCAGTATTTT,CASSSSGTSTDTQYF
TRBJ1-5,TRBV6-5,TRBD1,few,TGTGCCAGCAGCTGGACAGGGGGCAATCAGCCCCAGCATTTT,CASSWTGGNQPQHF
TRBJ2-3,TRBV2,TRBD2,NA,TGTGCCAGCACCCAAGGGGGACTAGCGGGATTGTTAGATACGCAGTATTTT,CASTQGGLAGLLDTQYF
TRBJ2-7,TRBV27,TRBD1,NA,TGTGCCAGCAGGAGCTGGACAGGGGGATCCTACGAGCAGTACTTC,CASRSWTGGSYEQYF
TRBJ2-3,TRBV5-1,NA,NA,TGCGCCAGCAGCTTGGTGGGCCAGGGTAACACAGATACGCAGTATTTT,CASSLVGQGNTDTQYF
TRBJ2-7,TRBV5-1,TRBD2,NA,TGCGCCAGCAGCTCGCCTCGGACTAGCGGGAGGGCCTACGAGCAGTACTTC,CASSSPRTSGRAYEQYF
TRBJ1-6,TRBV5-1,TRBD1,few,TGCGCCAGCAGCTTGGCCACAGGGGTCTTTTCACCCCTCCACTTT,CASSLATGVFSPLHF
TRBJ1-2,TRBV11-2,TRBD1,NA,TGTGCCAGCAGCTTAGTGGGCAGGGGGAAGGAAAGTGGCTACACCTTC,CASSLVGRGKESGYTF
TRBJ2-5,TRBV6-5,NA,NA,TGTGCCAGCACCGGAAGGTTTTTCGGAGCCCAGTACTTC,CASTGRFFGAQYF
TRBJ1-1,TRBV19,NA,NA,TGTGCCAGTAGTATCTTTCTACTGAACACTGAAGCTTTCTTT,CASSIFLLNTEAFF
TRBJ2-2,TRBV11-2,NA,NA,TGTGCCAGCAGCTTAGCGGGAACCGGGGAGCTGTTTTTT,CASSLAGTGELFF
TRBJ2-1,TRBV3-1/TRBV3-2,TRBD1,NA,TGTGCCAGCAGCCAAGCCGGGACAGGGATGTTCATCCATGAGCAGTTCTTC,CASSQAGTGMFIHEQFF
TRBJ2-1,TRBV2,TRBD2,NA,TGTGCCAGCATGGGGACTAGCGGGTCCTACAATGAGCAGTTCTTC,CASMGTSGSYNEQFF
TRBJ1-5,TRBV27,NA,NA,TGTGCCAGCAGTTCACCACCCGGGCCCCAGCATTTT,CASSSPPGPQHF
TRBJ1-6,TRBV30,NA,NA,TGTGCCTGGAACCTGTTGAGGGAAGGAACCCTCCACTTT,CAWNLLREGTLHF
TRBJ2-1,TRBV27,TRBD2,NA,TGTGCCAGCAGTACCCGGACTAGTAGATACAATGAGCAGTTCTTC,CASSTRTSRYNEQFF
TRBJ2-7,TRBV25-1,TRBD1,NA,TGTGCCAGCAGTGCCCCAGGACAGGGGAACCCCTACGAGCAGTACTTC,CASSAPGQGNPYEQYF
TRBJ1-6,TRBV5-4,NA,NA,TGTGCCAGCAGCAACCCTGGTAGCTCCTATAATTCACCCCTCCACTTT,CASSNPGSSYNSPLHF
TRBJ2-3,TRBV4-1,NA,once,TGCGCCAGCAGCCAAGACCCCTCAGGGAGGAGAACAGATACGCAGTATTTT,CASSQDPSGRRTDTQYF
TRBJ1-4,TRBV3-1/TRBV3-2,TRBD1,once,TGTGCCAGCAGCCCGGACAGGCGGGAAAAACTGTTTTTT,CASSPDRREKLFF
TRBJ1-1,TRBV27,NA,NA,TGTGGCGCCATACCGTTTGGAGCTCCGAACACTGAAGCTTTCTTT,CGAIPFGAPNTEAFF
TRBJ2-2,TRBV11-2,TRBD1,NA,TGTGCCAGCAGCTTAATAGTTGGGACAGGGAGATTGGGGGAGCTGTTTTTT,CASSLIVGTGRLGELFF
TRBJ1-5,TRBV2,NA,NA,TGTGCCAGCAGTGAACAAGGACAGTACAATCAGCCCCAGCATTTT,CASSEQGQYNQPQHF
TRBJ2-1,TRBV27,NA,NA,TGTGCCAGCAGTTTTCAATTCATGCGGAAGATCTCCTACAATGAGCAGTTCTTC,CASSFQFMRKISYNEQFF
TRBJ2-7,TRBV21-1,NA,once,TGTGCCAGCACCCCGGGGACAGGGGGTTGTCTGGTGAGTGGGGTGGGGCAGTACTTC,CASTPGTGGCLVSGVGQYF
TRBJ1-2,TRBV4-1,TRBD1,NA,TGCGCCAGCAGCCAAGACCGGACAGGGACCTATGGCTACACCTTC,CASSQDRTGTYGYTF
TRBJ1-2,TRBV18,NA,NA,TGTGCCAGCTCACTAAGACAGGATTATGGCTACACCTTC,CASSLRQDYGYTF
TRBJ1-2,TRBV11-2,NA,NA,TGTGCCAGCAGCTCCTCGCCGGGCGGGGCGGCGAGAGTGGGCTACACCTTC,CASSSSPGGAARVGYTF
TRBJ2-7,TRBV6-5,TRBD2,NA,TGTGCCAGCAGGGTCAGCGGGAGCGGTTACGAGCAGTACTTC,CASRVSGSGYEQYF
TRBJ1-1,TRBV7-9,NA,NA,TGTGCCAGCAGCCCCCCCCAGGGTAACACTGAAGCTTTCTTT,CASSPPQGNTEAFF
TRBJ2-5,TRBV5-6,NA,NA,TGTGCCAGCAGCCCATGGTCCTCGAGGGAGACCCAGTACTTC,CASSPWSSRETQYF
TRBJ2-1,TRBV19,TRBD2,NA,TGTGCCAGTAGTATATCAGCGGGAGCTGGAAACAATGAGCAGTTCTTC,CASSISAGAGNNEQFF
TRBJ2-5,TRBV4-1,NA,NA,TGCGCCAGCAGCCAGGACAGCGTGGGGGAGACCCAGTACTTC,CASSQDSVGETQYF
TRBJ1-5,TRBV15,NA,NA,TGTGCCACCAGCAGAGGCCAGTCCAGCAATCAGCCCCAGCATTTT,CATSRGQSSNQPQHF
TRBJ2-1,TRBV4-2,NA,NA,TGTGCCAGCAGCCAAGCGGTGGCGGGGAGCACTCGGACCCACAATGAGCAGTTCTTC,CASSQAVAGSTRTHNEQFF
TRBJ2-5,TRBV7-3,NA,NA,TGTGCCAGCAGCTTAACGAAAGGGGCGAGGGAGACCCAGTACTTC,CASSLTKGARETQYF
TRBJ2-5,TRBV4-1,TRBD2,once,TGCGCCAGCAGCCAAGATGAACTAGCGGGGCTCTTGGGGACCCAGTACTTC,CASSQDELAGLLGTQYF
TRBJ2-1,TRBV5-1,NA,NA,TGCGCCAGCAGCTTTTCGGGGGAAGAGTTCAGGGAGCAGTTCTTC,CASSFSGEEFREQFF